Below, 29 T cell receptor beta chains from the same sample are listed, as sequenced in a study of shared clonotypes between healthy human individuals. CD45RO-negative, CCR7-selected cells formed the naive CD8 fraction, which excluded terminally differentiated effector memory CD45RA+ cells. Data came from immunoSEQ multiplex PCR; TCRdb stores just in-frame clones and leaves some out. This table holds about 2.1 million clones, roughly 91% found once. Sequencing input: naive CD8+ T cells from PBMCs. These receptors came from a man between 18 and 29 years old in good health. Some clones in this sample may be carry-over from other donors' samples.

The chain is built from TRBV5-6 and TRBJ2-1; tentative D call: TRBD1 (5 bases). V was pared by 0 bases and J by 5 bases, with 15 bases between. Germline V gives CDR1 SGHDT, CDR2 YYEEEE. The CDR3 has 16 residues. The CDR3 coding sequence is TGTGCCAGCAGCTTGGGGCAGGGAATCCTGGACAATGAGCAGTTCTTC. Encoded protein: CASSLGQGILDNEQFF.

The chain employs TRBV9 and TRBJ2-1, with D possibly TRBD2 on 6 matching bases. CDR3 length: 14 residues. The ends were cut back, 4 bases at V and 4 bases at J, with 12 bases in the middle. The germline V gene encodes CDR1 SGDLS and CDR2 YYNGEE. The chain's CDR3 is CASSTPGLYNEQFF. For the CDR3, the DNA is TGTGCCAGCAGCACCCCGGGACTGTACAATGAGCAGTTCTTC.

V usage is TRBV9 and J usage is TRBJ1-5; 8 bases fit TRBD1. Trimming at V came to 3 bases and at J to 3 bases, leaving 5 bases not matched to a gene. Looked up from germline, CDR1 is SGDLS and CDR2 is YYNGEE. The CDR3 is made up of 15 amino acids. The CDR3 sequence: CASSASTGVNQPQHF. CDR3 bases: TGTGCCAGCAGCGCATCGACAGGGGTCAATCAGCCCCAGCATTTT.

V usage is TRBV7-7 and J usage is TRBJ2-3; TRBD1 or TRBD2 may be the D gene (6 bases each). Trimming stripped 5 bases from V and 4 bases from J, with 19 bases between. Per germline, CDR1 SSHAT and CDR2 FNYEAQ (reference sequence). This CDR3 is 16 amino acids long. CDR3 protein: CASSPFGRGTSDTQYF. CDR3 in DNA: TGTGCCAGCAGCCCCTTTGGTCGCGGGACATCAGATACGCAGTATTTT.

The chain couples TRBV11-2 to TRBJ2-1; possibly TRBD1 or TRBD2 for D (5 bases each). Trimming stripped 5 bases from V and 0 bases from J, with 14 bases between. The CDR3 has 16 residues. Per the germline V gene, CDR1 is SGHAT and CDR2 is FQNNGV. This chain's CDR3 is CASSIGTDSSYNEQFF. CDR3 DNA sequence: TGTGCCAGCAGCATCGGGACCGACAGCTCCTACAATGAGCAGTTCTTC.

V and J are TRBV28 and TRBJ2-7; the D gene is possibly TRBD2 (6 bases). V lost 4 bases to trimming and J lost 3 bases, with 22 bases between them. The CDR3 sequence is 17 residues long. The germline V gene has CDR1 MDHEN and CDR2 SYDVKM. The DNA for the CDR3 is TGTGCCAGCAGTTCGCCCCACCGAATAGCGGAATTCTACGAGCAGTACTTC. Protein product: CASSSPHRIAEFYEQYF.

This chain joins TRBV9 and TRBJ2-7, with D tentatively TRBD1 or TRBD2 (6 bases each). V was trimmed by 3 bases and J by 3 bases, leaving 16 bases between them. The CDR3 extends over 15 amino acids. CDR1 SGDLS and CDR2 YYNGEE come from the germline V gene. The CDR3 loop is CASSASPGALYEQYF. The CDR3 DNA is TGTGCCAGCAGCGCTAGTCCGGGGGCCCTCTACGAGCAGTACTTC.

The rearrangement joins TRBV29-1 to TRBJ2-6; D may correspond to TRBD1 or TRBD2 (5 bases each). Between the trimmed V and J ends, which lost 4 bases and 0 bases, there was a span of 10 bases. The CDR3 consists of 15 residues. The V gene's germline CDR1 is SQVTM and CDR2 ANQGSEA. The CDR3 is CSVVGGSSGANVLTF. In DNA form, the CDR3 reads TGCAGCGTTGTTGGGGGTAGCTCTGGGGCCAACGTCCTGACTTTC.

CDR3 in amino acids: CASSLRAGTLLYEQYF. CDR3 nucleotides: TGTGCCAGCAGCTTGAGGGCCGGGACCCTACTCTACGAGCAGTACTTC. The chain is built from TRBV5-6 and TRBJ2-7; D is possibly TRBD1 or TRBD2 (5 bases each). CDR1 is SGHDT and CDR2 is YYEEEE in the germline V gene. The V gene lost 1 base and the J gene lost 3 bases, with 17 bases spanning the gap. This CDR3 is 16 amino acids long. The variable domain in full, with the rest retrieved from reference TRBV5-6 and TRBJ2-7, is DAGVTQSPTHLIKTRGQQVTLRCSPKSGHDTVSWYQQALGQGPQFIFQYYEEEERQRGNFPDRFSGHQFPNYSSELNVNALLLGDSALYLCASSLRAGTLLYEQYFGPGTRLTVT.

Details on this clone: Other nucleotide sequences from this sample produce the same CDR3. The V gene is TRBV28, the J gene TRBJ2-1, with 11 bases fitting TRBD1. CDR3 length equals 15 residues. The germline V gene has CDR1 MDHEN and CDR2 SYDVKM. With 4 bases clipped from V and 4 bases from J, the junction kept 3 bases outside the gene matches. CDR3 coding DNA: TGTGCCAGCAGTTCCGGACAGGGGGCGTACAATGAGCAGTTCTTC. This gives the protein CASSSGQGAYNEQFF.

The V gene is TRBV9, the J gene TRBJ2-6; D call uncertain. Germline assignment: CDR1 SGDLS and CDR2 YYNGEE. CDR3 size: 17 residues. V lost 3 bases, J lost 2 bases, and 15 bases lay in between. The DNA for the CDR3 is TGTGCCAGCAGCGATACTGCCCTCCGGGCTGGGGCCAACGTCCTGACTTTC. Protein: CASSDTALRAGANVLTF.

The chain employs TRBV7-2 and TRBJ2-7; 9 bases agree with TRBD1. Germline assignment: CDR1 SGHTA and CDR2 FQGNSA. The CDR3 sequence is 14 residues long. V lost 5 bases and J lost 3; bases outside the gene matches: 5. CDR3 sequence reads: CASSPWGQGYEQYF. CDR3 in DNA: TGTGCCAGCAGCCCTTGGGGACAGGGCTACGAGCAGTACTTC.

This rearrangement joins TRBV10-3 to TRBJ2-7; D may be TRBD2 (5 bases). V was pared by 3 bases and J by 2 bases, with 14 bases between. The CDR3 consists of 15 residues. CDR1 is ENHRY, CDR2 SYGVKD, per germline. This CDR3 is CAISDLRGSAYEQYF. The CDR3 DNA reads TGTGCCATCAGTGATTTGAGAGGGTCGGCCTACGAGCAGTACTTC.

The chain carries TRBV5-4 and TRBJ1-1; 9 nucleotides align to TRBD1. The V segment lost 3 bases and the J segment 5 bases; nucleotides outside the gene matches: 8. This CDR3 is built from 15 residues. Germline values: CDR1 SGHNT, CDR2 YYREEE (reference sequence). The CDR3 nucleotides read TGTGCCAGCAGCTCCCTCCTACAGGGGGCGACTGAAGCTTTCTTT. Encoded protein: CASSSLLQGATEAFF.

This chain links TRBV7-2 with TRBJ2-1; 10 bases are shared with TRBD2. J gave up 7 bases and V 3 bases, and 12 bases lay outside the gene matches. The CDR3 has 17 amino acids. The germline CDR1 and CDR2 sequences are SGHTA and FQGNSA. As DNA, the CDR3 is TGTGCCAGCAGCTTTCCTTCTACTAGCGGGGCGGGTAATGAGCAGTTCTTC. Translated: CASSFPSTSGAGNEQFF.

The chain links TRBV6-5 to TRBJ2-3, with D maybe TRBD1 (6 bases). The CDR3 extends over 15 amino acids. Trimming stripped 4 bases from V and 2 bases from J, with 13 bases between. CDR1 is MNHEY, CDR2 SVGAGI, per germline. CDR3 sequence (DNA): TGTGCCAGCAGTTTCGGACAGACGTTCACAGATACGCAGTATTTT. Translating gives CASSFGQTFTDTQYF.

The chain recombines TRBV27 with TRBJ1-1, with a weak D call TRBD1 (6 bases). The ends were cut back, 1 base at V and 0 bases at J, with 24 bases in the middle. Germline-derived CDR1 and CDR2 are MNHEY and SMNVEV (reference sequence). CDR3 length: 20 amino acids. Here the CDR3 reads CASSLYPSSRAGAMNTEAFF. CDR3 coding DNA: TGTGCCAGCAGTTTATACCCCTCGAGCAGGGCAGGGGCCATGAACACTGAAGCTTTCTTT.

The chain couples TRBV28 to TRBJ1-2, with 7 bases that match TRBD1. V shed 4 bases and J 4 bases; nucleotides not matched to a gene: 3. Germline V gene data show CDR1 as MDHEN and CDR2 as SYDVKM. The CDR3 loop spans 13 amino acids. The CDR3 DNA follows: TGTGCCAGCAGTTCCAACAGGGGCTATGGCTACACCTTC. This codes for CASSSNRGYGYTF.

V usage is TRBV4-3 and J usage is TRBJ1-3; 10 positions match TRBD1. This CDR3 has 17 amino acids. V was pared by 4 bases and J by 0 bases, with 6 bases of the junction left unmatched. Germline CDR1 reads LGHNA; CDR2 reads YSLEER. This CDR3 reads CASSPGTGVYSGNTIYF. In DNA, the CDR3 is TGCGCCAGCAGCCCGGGGACAGGGGTTTACTCTGGAAACACCATATATTTT.

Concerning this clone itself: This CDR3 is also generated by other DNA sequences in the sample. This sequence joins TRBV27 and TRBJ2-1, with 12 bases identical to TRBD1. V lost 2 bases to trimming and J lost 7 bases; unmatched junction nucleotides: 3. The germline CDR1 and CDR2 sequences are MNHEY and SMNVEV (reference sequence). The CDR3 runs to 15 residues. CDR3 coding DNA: TGTGCCAGCAGTTTAGGGACAGGGGGCGGGAATGAGCAGTTCTTC. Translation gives CASSLGTGGGNEQFF.

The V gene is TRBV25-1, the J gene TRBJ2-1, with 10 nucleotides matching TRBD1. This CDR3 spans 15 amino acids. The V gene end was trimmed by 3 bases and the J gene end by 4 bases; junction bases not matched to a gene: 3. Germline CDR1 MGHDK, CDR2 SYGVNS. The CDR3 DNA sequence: TGTGCCAGCAGTGATCCGGGACAGGGGTACAATGAGCAGTTCTTC. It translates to CASSDPGQGYNEQFF. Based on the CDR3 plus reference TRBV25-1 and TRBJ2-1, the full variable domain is EADIYQTPRYLVIGTGKKITLECSQTMGHDKMYWYQQDPGMELHLIHYSYGVNSTEKGDLSSESTVSRIRTEHFPLTLESARPSHTSQYLCASSDPGQGYNEQFFGPGTRLTVL.

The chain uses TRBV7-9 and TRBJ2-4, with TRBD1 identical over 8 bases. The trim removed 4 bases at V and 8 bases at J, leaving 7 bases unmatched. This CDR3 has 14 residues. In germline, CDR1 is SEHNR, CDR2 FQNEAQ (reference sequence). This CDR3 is CASSSRTGLDIQYF. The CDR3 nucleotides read TGTGCCAGCAGCTCAAGGACAGGGTTGGACATTCAGTACTTC.

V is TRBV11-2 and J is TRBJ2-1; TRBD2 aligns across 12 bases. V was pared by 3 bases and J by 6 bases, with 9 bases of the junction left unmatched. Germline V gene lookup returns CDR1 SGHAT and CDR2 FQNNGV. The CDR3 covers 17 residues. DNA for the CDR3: TGTGCCAGCAGCTTCAAAGGCCCTAGCGGGAGGGCCAATGAGCAGTTCTTC. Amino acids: CASSFKGPSGRANEQFF.

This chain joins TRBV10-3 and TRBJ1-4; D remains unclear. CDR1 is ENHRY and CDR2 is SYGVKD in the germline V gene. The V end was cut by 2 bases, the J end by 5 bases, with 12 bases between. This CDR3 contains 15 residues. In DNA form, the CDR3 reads TGTGCCATCAGTGAGGGAAACACACAAAATGAAAAACTGTTTTTT. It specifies CAISEGNTQNEKLFF.

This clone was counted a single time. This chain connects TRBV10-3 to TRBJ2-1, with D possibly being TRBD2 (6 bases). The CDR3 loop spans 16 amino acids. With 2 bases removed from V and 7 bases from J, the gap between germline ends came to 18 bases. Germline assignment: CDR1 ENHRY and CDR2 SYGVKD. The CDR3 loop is CAISEPARGTSNEQFF. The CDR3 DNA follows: TGTGCCATCAGTGAGCCCGCCCGGGGGACCTCGAATGAGCAGTTCTTC.

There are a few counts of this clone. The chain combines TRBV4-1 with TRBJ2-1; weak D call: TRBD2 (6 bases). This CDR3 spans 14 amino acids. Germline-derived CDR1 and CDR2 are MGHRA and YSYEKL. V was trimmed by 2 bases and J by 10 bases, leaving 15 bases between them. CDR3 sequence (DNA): TGCGCCAGCAGCCAAAGCGCCCTAGCGAAGGAGCAGTTCTTC. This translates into CASSQSALAKEQFF.

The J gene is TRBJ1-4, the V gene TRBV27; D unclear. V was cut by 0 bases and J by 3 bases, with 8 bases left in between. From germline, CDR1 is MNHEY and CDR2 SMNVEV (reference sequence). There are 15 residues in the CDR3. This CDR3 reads CASSLSSMANEKLFF. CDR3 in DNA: TGTGCCAGCAGTTTATCGTCAATGGCTAATGAAAAACTGTTTTTT.

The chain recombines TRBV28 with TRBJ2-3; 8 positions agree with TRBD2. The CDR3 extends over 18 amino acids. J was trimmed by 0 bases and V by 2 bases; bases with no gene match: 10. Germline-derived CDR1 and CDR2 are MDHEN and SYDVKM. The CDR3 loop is CASSLPREVASSTDTQYF. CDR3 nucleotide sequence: TGTGCCAGCAGTTTACCGCGGGAGGTCGCTTCTAGCACAGATACGCAGTATTTT.

CDR3 in amino acids: CASSRPGREQYF. The DNA for the CDR3 is TGTGCCAGCAGCCGTCCCGGCCGCGAGCAGTACTTC. The rearrangement uses TRBV28 and TRBJ2-7; no definite D call. CDR3 size: 12 residues. The germline V gene encodes CDR1 MDHEN and CDR2 SYDVKM. Trimming pared 6 bases from V and 6 bases from J, leaving 12 bases between.